This T cell receptor (beta chain) was retrieved from a study of tumor and adjacent non-tumor tissue in lung cancer. Study as a whole: Patients comprised some eleven adenocarcinoma, a couple of squamous cell carcinoma and 1 small cell lung cancer. Aged 31 to 76 years, patients included 10 men and a few women with stage I to III disease.

This sample's RNA came from whole unsorted tissue. V lost 2 bases and J 4 bases, leaving 11 bases between the germline ends. Germline V gene lookup returns CDR1 MNHEY and CDR2 SVGAGI. This CDR3 is 14 amino acids long. This clonotype was observed many times. Three rounds of nested PCR, following a modified ARM-PCR protocol, produced the TCRbeta library. TCRdb reprocessed the multiplex PCR reads via MiXCR and lists one record per CDR3 protein. The repertoire holds more than 85,000 distinct CDR3 sequences, about 80% seen once, with 22% in the top ten. The chain couples TRBV6-5 to TRBJ1-2, with D possibly being TRBD1 (6 bases). The sequencing input was lung tumor tissue. The TCR comes from a man between 65 and 85 years old with non-small cell lung cancer. CDR3 in DNA: TGTGCCAGCAGTTACCTGGGGGCGGGCTATGGCTACACCTTC. Translated: CASSYLGAGYGYTF.